A single sample is the source of the 24 T cell receptor beta chains below, sequenced in a study of T-cell memory formation after mild COVID-19. TCRdb reanalysed the 5' RACE reads using MiXCR and keeps one entry per CDR3 protein. The table has roughly 370,000 distinct CDR3 sequences, more than 15% seen once. Sample: PBMCs or a T cell subset sorted from them (not recorded which). All receptors come from a man aged 18 to 29 who had mild COVID-19 (a few samples of this study predate the infection). Cell type and time point are not known.

This clonotype was found many times. J is TRBJ2-5 and V is TRBV5-1; 7 bases are shared with TRBD1. J gave up 1 base and V 4 bases, and 1 base lay outside the gene matches. The V gene's germline CDR1 is SGHRS and CDR2 YFSETQ. The CDR3 is 13 residues long. The CDR3 DNA follows: TGCGCCAGCAGCGGGGACAGCCAAGAGACCCAGTACTTC. Encoded protein: CASSGDSQETQYF.

The chain combines TRBV15 with TRBJ1-2; no clear D gene. Trimming took off 5 bases at V and 4 bases at J, with 11 bases between the two ends. Germline CDR1 LNHNV, CDR2 YYDKDF (reference sequence). CDR3 length equals 13 residues. DNA for the CDR3: TGTGCCACCAGCGATGGGGAGTTCTATGGCTACACCTTC. Protein sequence: CATSDGEFYGYTF. The full variable domain, with the rest looked up from reference TRBV15 and TRBJ1-2, is DAMVIQNPRYQVTQFGKPVTLSCSQTLNHNVMYWYQQKSSQAPKLLFHYYDKDFNNEADTPDNFQSRRPNTSFCFLDIRSPGLGDTAMYLCATSDGEFYGYTFGSGTRLTVV.

The CDR3 DNA is TGCGCCAGCAGCTTGGCTCTGGGAGACAATGAGCAGTTCTTC. It specifies CASSLALGDNEQFF. The genes are TRBV5-1 and TRBJ2-1, with D tentatively TRBD2 (5 bases). V was shortened by 0 bases and J by 5 bases, with 9 bases between the two germline ends. Germline loops: CDR1 SGHRS, CDR2 YFSETQ. CDR3 length equals 14 residues. Complete variable domain (other parts from reference TRBV5-1 and TRBJ2-1): KAGVTQTPRYLIKTRGQQVTLSCSPISGHRSVSWYQQTPGQGLQFLFEYFSETQRNKGNFPGRFSGRQFSNSRSEMNVSTLELGDSALYLCASSLALGDNEQFFGPGTRLTVL.

The count of this clonotype is one. V usage is TRBV19 and J usage is TRBJ1-6; D remains ambiguous. The V end was cut by 2 bases, the J end by 3 bases, with 17 bases between. This CDR3 comprises 18 residues. The V gene's germline CDR1 is LNHDA and CDR2 SQIVND (reference sequence). In DNA form, the CDR3 reads TGTGCCAGTAGTATAACCGTTGTGCAGGAGCACTATAATTCACCCCTCCACTTT. It specifies CASSITVVQEHYNSPLHF.

The V call is TRBV7-2, the J call TRBJ2-2; either TRBD1 or TRBD2 may fit D (5 bases each). The V end was cut by 5 bases, the J end by 1 base, with 14 bases between. CDR3 length: 16 amino acids. From germline, CDR1 is SGHTA and CDR2 FQGNSA. The CDR3 reads CASSGYGGGNTGELFF. The CDR3 DNA is TGTGCCAGCAGCGGATACGGTGGGGGGAACACCGGGGAGCTGTTTTTT.

This clonotype occurred many times. The CDR3 spells CASRNPPNIQYF. The CDR3 DNA follows: TGTGCCAGCAGAAACCCGCCAAACATTCAGTACTTC. The chain joins TRBV28 to TRBJ2-4; D call uncertain. The CDR3 consists of 12 residues. V lost 6 bases and J 6 bases, leaving 9 bases between the germline ends. Looked up from germline, CDR1 is MDHEN and CDR2 is SYDVKM.

V and J are TRBV20-1 and TRBJ2-2, with D possibly TRBD1 on 6 matching bases. The germline gives CDR1 DFQATT, CDR2 SNEGSKA (reference sequence). Trimming took off 1 base at V and 7 bases at J, with 7 bases between the two ends. CDR3 length equals 12 residues. Written as DNA, the CDR3 is TGCAGTGCTAGAGGGGGACACGGGGAGCTGTTTTTT. It translates to CSARGGHGELFF.

This clonotype has more than one count but fewer than ten. This rearrangement joins TRBV6-5 to TRBJ2-3; a weak D match, TRBD1 (5 bases). The CDR3 is 13 amino acids. The germline gives CDR1 MNHEY, CDR2 SVGAGI. V gave up 7 bases and J gave up 4 bases, with 12 bases separating them. CDR3 loop: CASKTTGADTQYF. The CDR3 DNA follows: TGTGCCAGCAAAACCACAGGCGCAGATACGCAGTATTTT.

This clonotype was recorded at least ten times. The chain combines TRBV7-2 with TRBJ1-5; 8 nucleotides agree with TRBD1. V shed 5 bases, J shed 5 bases, and the junction held 2 bases outside the gene matches. Germline V gene sequence: CDR1 SGHTA, CDR2 FQGNSA. The CDR3 is made up of 13 amino acids. As DNA, the CDR3 is TGTGCCAGCAGCCTACAGGGGGATCAGCCCCAGCATTTT. It codes for CASSLQGDQPQHF.

The CDR3 DNA sequence: TGTGCCAGCAGCTCGGGACTAGCGGCTAAAGAGACCCAGTACTTC. This gives the protein CASSSGLAAKETQYF. The J gene is TRBJ2-5, the V gene TRBV7-2; 11 bases are shared with TRBD2. Germline CDR1 reads SGHTA; CDR2 reads FQGNSA. Trimming at V came to 4 bases and at J to 3 bases, leaving 4 bases not matched to a gene. The CDR3 spans 15 residues.

CDR3 residues: CASSSANSGGQETQYF. The CDR3 DNA reads as TGCGCCAGCAGCTCCGCTAATAGCGGGGGCCAAGAGACCCAGTACTTC. The V and J genes are TRBV5-1 and TRBJ2-5, with 9 positions matching TRBD2. V was pared by 3 bases and J by 1 base, with 7 bases of the junction left unmatched. This CDR3 region has 16 residues. Germline CDR1 and CDR2: SGHRS and YFSETQ.

The V and J genes are TRBV5-1 and TRBJ1-4; D is ambiguous. Trimming stripped 4 bases from V and 0 bases from J, with 10 bases between. The germline gives CDR1 SGHRS, CDR2 YFSETQ. The CDR3 runs to 15 residues. The CDR3 region has the DNA TGCGCCAGCAGCCGGACCATCGCAACTAATGAAAAACTGTTTTTT. The encoded protein is CASSRTIATNEKLFF.

V usage is TRBV3-1 and J usage is TRBJ2-3; TRBD2 aligns across 9 bases. Looked up from germline, CDR1 is LGHDT and CDR2 is YNNKEL (reference sequence). V lost 1 base to trimming and J lost 4 bases; unmatched junction nucleotides: 6. This CDR3 contains 16 residues. CDR3 in amino acids: CASSQGRGGAPDTQYF. The CDR3 nucleotides read TGTGCCAGCAGCCAAGGGCGCGGGGGGGCTCCAGATACGCAGTATTTT.

This clonotype was counted at least ten times. The chain is built from TRBV5-4 and TRBJ1-1; a possible D gene is TRBD1 (6 bases). The CDR3 covers 15 residues. Trimming shortened V by 6 bases and J by 0 bases, and 15 bases separated the two germline ends. Germline V gene sequence: CDR1 SGHNT, CDR2 YYREEE (reference sequence). The CDR3 protein is CASTEPGHMNTEAFF. CDR3 DNA sequence: TGTGCCAGCACCGAGCCGGGACATATGAACACTGAAGCTTTCTTT.

This chain joins TRBV24-1 and TRBJ2-2; TRBD1 matches at 9 bases. Germline loops: CDR1 KGHDR, CDR2 SFDVKD. The CDR3 has 17 amino acids. V was clipped by 3 bases and J by 4 bases; unmatched bases: 8. In DNA form, the CDR3 reads TGTGCCACCAGTGATCCTACAGGGGGCGCGGGCACCGGGGAGCTGTTTTTT. This codes for CATSDPTGGAGTGELFF.

The chain recombines TRBV7-6 with TRBJ2-1; 12 nucleotides line up with TRBD2. The CDR3 is 19 residues long. V trimming: 0 bases; J trimming: 8 bases; junction bases outside the gene matches: 14. The germline V gene has CDR1 SGHVS and CDR2 FNYEAQ. Here the CDR3 DNA reads TGTGCCAGCAGCTTAGCTCTCCTTCCTAGCGGGGGGGCCAGCGATGAGCAGTTCTTC. It is translated as CASSLALLPSGGASDEQFF. The whole variable domain, filled in from reference TRBV7-6 and TRBJ2-1, reads GAGVSQSPRYKVTKRGQDVALRCDPISGHVSLYWYRQALGQGPEFLTYFNYEAQQDKSGLPNDRFSAERPEGSISTLTIQRTEQRDSAMYRCASSLALLPSGGASDEQFFGPGTRLTVL.

This sequence joins TRBV7-9 and TRBJ2-4; possible D gene TRBD2, 5 bases. The V and J ends lost 0 bases and 8 bases respectively, with 8 bases between them. Germline V gives CDR1 SEHNR, CDR2 FQNEAQ (reference sequence). The CDR3 totals 13 residues. Here the CDR3 reads CASSLAGVHIQYF. The CDR3 region has the DNA TGTGCCAGCAGCTTAGCCGGGGTTCACATTCAGTACTTC. Variable domain in full (rest from reference TRBV7-9 and TRBJ2-4): DTGVSQNPRHKITKRGQNVTFRCDPISEHNRLYWYRQTLGQGPEFLTYFQNEAQLEKSRLLSDRFSAERPKGSFSTLEIQRTEQGDSAMYLCASSLAGVHIQYFGAGTRLSVL.

In its sample, this clonotype was seen a few times. The chain has TRBV5-6 and TRBJ2-7; D may be TRBD2 (6 bases). Germline loops: CDR1 SGHDT, CDR2 YYEEEE. V lost 4 bases to trimming and J lost 9 bases, with 17 bases between them. This CDR3 comprises 13 residues. CDR3 sequence: CASSLAGGSRQYF. In nucleotides, the CDR3 is TGTGCCAGCAGCCTGGCTGGGGGGAGCCGGCAGTACTTC.

V usage is TRBV7-9 and J usage is TRBJ1-6; no firm D call. This CDR3 comprises 13 residues. CDR1 is SEHNR, CDR2 FQNEAQ, per germline (reference sequence). V was pared by 1 base and J by 12 bases, with 10 bases between. CDR3 nucleotide sequence: TGTGCCAGCAGCTTAGGGGCCCTCAAACCCCTCCACTTT. Its protein is CASSLGALKPLHF.

The chain combines TRBV5-6 with TRBJ2-7, with a weak D call TRBD1 (5 bases). Trimming removed 4 bases from V and 6 bases from J, with 11 bases in between. Germline CDR1 reads SGHDT; CDR2 reads YYEEEE. The CDR3 consists of 12 residues. DNA for the CDR3: TGTGCCAGCAGCCCTCAAACAGGCGAGCAGTACGTC. This gives the protein CASSPQTGEQYV.

This clonotype was found a few times. The DNA for the CDR3 is TGTGCCAGCAGCCAAGGTGGTGATCTCGGAAACACCATATATTTT. Residues: CASSQGGDLGNTIYF. This chain uses TRBV4-2 with TRBJ1-3; D is unclear. The CDR3 totals 15 residues. The V gene lost 1 base and the J gene lost 4 bases, with 11 bases spanning the gap. CDR1 and CDR2 from the germline V gene are LGHNA and YNFKEQ.

The chain's CDR3 is CASSPKGHTGELFF. The DNA of the CDR3 is TGCGCCAGCAGCCCCAAAGGGCACACCGGGGAGCTGTTTTTT. The chain links TRBV5-1 to TRBJ2-2, with D unclear. The germline V and J ends were trimmed by 4 bases and 3 bases, with 10 bases remaining between them. Germline V gives CDR1 SGHRS, CDR2 YFSETQ. This CDR3 has 14 amino acids.

This chain uses TRBV7-6 with TRBJ2-1; 10 bases map to TRBD2. V was pared by 2 bases and J by 7 bases, with 11 bases of the junction left unmatched. In germline, CDR1 is SGHVS, CDR2 FNYEAQ. The length of the CDR3 is 17 residues. CDR3 loop: CASSLRLGLAGVNEQFF. The CDR3 coding sequence is TGTGCCAGCAGCTTAAGATTGGGCCTAGCGGGGGTTAATGAGCAGTTCTTC.

The rearrangement joins TRBV20-1 to TRBJ2-5; D gene unclear. The CDR3 consists of 11 residues. Germline CDR1 DFQATT, CDR2 SNEGSKA (reference sequence). Deletions cut 4 bases from V and 5 bases from J, with 8 bases between. The CDR3 region has the DNA TGCAGTGCTATAGCTGGGGAGACCCAGTACTTC. It translates to CSAIAGETQYF.